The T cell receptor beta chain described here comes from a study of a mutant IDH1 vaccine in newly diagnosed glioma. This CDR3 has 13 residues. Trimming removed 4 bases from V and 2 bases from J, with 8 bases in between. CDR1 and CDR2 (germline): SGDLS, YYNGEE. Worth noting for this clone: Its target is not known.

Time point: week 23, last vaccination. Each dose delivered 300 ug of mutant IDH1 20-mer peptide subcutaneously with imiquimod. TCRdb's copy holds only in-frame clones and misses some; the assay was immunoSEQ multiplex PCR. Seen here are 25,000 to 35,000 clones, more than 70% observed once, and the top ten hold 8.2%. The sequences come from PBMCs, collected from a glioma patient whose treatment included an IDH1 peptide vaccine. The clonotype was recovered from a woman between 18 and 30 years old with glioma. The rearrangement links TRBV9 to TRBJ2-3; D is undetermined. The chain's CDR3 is CASSSHYTDTQYF. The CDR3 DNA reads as TGTGCCAGCAGCTCCCATTACACAGATACGCAGTATTTT.